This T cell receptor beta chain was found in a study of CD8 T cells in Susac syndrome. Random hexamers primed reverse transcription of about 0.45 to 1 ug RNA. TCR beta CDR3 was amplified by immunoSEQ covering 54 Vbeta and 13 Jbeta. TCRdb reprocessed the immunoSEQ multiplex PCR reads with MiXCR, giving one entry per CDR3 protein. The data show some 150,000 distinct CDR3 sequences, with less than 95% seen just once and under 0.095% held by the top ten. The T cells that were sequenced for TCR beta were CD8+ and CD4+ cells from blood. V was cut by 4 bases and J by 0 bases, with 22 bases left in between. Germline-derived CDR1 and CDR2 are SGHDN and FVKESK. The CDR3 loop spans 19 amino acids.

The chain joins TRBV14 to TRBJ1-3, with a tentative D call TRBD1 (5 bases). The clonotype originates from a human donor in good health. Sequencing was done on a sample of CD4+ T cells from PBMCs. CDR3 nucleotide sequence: TGTGCCAGCAGCCTCTATATCGGTAGGGGTCCGAACTCTGGAAACACCATATATTTT. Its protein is CASSLYIGRGPNSGNTIYF.